The subject of this entry is one T cell receptor (beta chain). TCRdb re-called the 5' RACE reads with MiXCR, one entry per CDR3 protein. Seen here are over 550,000 distinct CDR3 sequences, about 7.1% observed once, and the top ten hold around 1.6%. The record originates from a study of identical twins. The CDR3 consists of 15 residues. V shed 2 bases and J 6 bases; nucleotides not matched to a gene: 7. Germline V gene lookup returns CDR1 MNHEY and CDR2 SVGAGI. This sample was also put to use in a study of yellow fever vaccine responses in identical twins.

The source material was PBMCs. This TCR was sampled from a woman aged 18 to 35 in good health. The chain joins TRBV6-5 to TRBJ2-1; 7 bases are a match to TRBD2. The CDR3 protein is CASSYAGVQVNEQFF. DNA of the CDR3: TGTGCCAGCAGTTACGCGGGAGTTCAGGTCAATGAGCAGTTCTTC.